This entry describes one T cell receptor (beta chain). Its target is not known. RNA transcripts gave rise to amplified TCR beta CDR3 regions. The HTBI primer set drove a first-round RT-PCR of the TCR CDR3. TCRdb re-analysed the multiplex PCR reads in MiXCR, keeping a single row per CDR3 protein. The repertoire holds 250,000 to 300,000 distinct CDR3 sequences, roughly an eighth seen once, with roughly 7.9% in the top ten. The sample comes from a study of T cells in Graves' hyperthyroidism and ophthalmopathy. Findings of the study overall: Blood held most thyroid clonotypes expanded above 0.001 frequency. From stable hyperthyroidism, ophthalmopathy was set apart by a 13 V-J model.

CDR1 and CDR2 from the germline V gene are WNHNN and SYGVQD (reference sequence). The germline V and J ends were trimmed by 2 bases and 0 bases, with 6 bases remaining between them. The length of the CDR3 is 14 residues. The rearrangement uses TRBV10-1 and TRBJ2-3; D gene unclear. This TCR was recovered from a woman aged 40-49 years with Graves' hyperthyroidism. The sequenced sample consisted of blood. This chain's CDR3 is CASSEATSTDTQYF. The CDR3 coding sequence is TGCGCCAGCAGTGAGGCCACTAGCACAGATACGCAGTATTTT.